This is a list of T cell receptor beta chains from one sample in a study of metastatic and nonmetastatic thyroid tumors. TCRdb used MiXCR to call clones anew from the PCR reads. The profile shows some 38,000 clones, approximately 12% of them singletons. Sequencing was performed on blood. Receptors were obtained from a female donor with papillary thyroid cancer or a benign thyroid nodule (not recorded which). Some clones in this sample may be carry-over from other donors' samples. CDR3s include the opening cysteine and the closing phenylalanine or tryptophan. D genes are given only for firm matches. Only some rows state a clone size, as once, few, many or a class for expanded clones.

D gene,clone size,CDR3 length,J gene,V gene,CDR3 DNA,CDR3 protein
TRBD2,.,15,TRBJ2-3,TRBV6-4,TGTGCCAGGCAGACTAGCGGGAGAAATCCAGATACGCAGTATTTT,CARQTSGRNPDTQYF
TRBD2,.,14,TRBJ2-1,TRBV5-1,TGCGCCAGCAAATTTCTAGCGGGGGACAATGAGCAGTTCTTC,CASKFLAGDNEQFF
.,many,13,TRBJ2-3,TRBV7-2,TGTGCCAGCAGCTCGGGACCCTCAGATACGCAGTATTTT,CASSSGPSDTQYF
.,.,12,TRBJ2-7,TRBV5-1,TGCGCCAGCAGCTTACGAACCCCCGAGCAATACTTC,CASSLRTPEQYF
TRBD1,many,14,TRBJ1-2,TRBV19,TGTGCCAGTACCCGGACAGGGGAAAACTATGGCTACACCTTC,CASTRTGENYGYTF
.,few,15,TRBJ2-7,TRBV10-2,TGCGCCAGCAGTGACCTACCGGGGAGGTCCTACGAGCAGTACTTC,CASSDLPGRSYEQYF
.,many,15,TRBJ1-1,TRBV7-9,TGTGCCAGCAGCTTAGAGACGGGGATGAACACTGAAGCTTTCTTT,CASSLETGMNTEAFF
TRBD1,.,15,TRBJ2-1,TRBV9,TGTGCCAGCAGCGGGACACAGGGGACCTACAATGAGCAGTTCTTC,CASSGTQGTYNEQFF
.,many,15,TRBJ1-1,TRBV20-1,TGCAGTGCTCGTAGGGGCGGAGGATTCTCCACTGAAGCTTTCTTT,CSARRGGGFSTEAFF
.,many,12,TRBJ1-2,TRBV28,TGTGCCAGCAGTTTAGTCCCCTATGGCTACACCTTC,CASSLVPYGYTF
.,many,13,TRBJ1-3,TRBV3-1,TGTGCCAGCAGCCCCCAGGACGGAAACACCATATATTTT,CASSPQDGNTIYF
.,.,16,TRBJ1-5,TRBV28,TGTGCCAGCAGTTCCAATGGCAGGGGAGGTAATCAGCCCCAGCATTTT,CASSSNGRGGNQPQHF
.,many,12,TRBJ1-2,TRBV30,TGTGCCTGGAGTGTAGGTCAGACATCATGCACCTTC,CAWSVGQTSCTF
TRBD2,few,15,TRBJ2-7,TRBV6-1,TGTTCCAGCAGCCCCACCGCCGCGGGAGGGAACGAGCAGTACTTC,CSSSPTAAGGNEQYF
.,few,14,TRBJ1-6,TRBV6-6,TGTGCCAGCAGTTACTCCCAAGGGAATTCACCCCTCCACTTT,CASSYSQGNSPLHF
.,medium-sized,13,TRBJ2-7,TRBV28,TGTGCCAGCAGTTTATCTATCTCCTACGAGCAGTACTTC,CASSLSISYEQYF